What follows are 7 T cell receptor beta chains derived from one specimen sequenced in a study of CD8 T cells in ankylosing spondylitis. One entry per CDR3 protein results from TCRdb running MiXCR on the 5' RACE reads. In the table there are approximately 250,000 distinct CDR3 sequences, 7.5% to 9.5% of which are singletons. The specimen sequenced was blood, either unsorted or a sorted T cell fraction (not recorded which). These receptors were taken from a female donor with ankylosing spondylitis or in good health (not recorded which).

Many counts were recorded for this clonotype. The J gene is TRBJ2-7, the V gene TRBV3-1; possibly TRBD2 for D (6 bases). The CDR3 is 15 amino acids. V lost 0 bases to trimming and J lost 5 bases, with 14 bases between them. Germline V gene data show CDR1 as LGHDT and CDR2 as YNNKEL (reference sequence). This CDR3 reads CASSQDPLALDEQYF. CDR3 sequence (DNA): TGTGCCAGCAGCCAAGACCCCCTAGCGCTCGACGAGCAGTACTTC.

This chain joins TRBV11-2 and TRBJ1-3; D is possibly TRBD1 (5 bases). Germline-derived CDR1 and CDR2 are SGHAT and FQNNGV. V was clipped by 3 bases and J by 9 bases, with 15 bases between them. This CDR3 spans 14 amino acids. The CDR3 bases are TGTGCCAGCAGCTTCCGTCACGGGGGGTTCACCATATATTTT. Translated, it gives CASSFRHGGFTIYF. Filled out from reference TRBV11-2 and TRBJ1-3, the complete variable domain reads EAGVAQSPRYKIIEKRQSVAFWCNPISGHATLYWYQQILGQGPKLLIQFQNNGVVDDSQLPKDRFSAERLKGVDSTLKIQPAKLEDSAVYLCASSFRHGGFTIYFGEGSWLTVV.

At least ten counts were recorded for this clonotype. The chain joins TRBV5-5 to TRBJ2-1; D assignment may be TRBD1 or TRBD2 (6 bases each). CDR1 SGHKS and CDR2 YYEKEE come from the germline V gene (reference sequence). V was pared by 5 bases and J by 12 bases, with 21 bases between. The CDR3 runs 14 residues. This CDR3 is CASRYTEGGWTQFF. Written as DNA, the CDR3 is TGTGCCAGCAGATACACAGAAGGGGGGTGGACGCAGTTCTTC.

This clonotype was recorded many times. This chain joins TRBV7-3 and TRBJ1-1; no definite D call. Germline loops: CDR1 SGHTA, CDR2 FQGTGA. The V end was cut by 2 bases, the J end by 3 bases, with 10 bases between. The CDR3 is 14 residues long. CDR3 DNA sequence: TGTGCCAGCAGCTTAGTCGGGGATCACACTGAAGCTTTCTTT. It encodes CASSLVGDHTEAFF.

In its sample, this clonotype was seen a few times. V and J are TRBV30 and TRBJ1-5; TRBD1 aligns across 12 bases. With 3 bases clipped from V and 5 bases from J, the junction kept 2 bases outside the gene matches. The CDR3 covers 14 residues. Germline V gene sequence: CDR1 GTSNPN, CDR2 SVGIG (reference sequence). The CDR3 sequence: CAWRGTGGHQPQHF. The CDR3 coding sequence is TGTGCCTGGAGGGGGACAGGGGGCCATCAGCCCCAGCATTTT.

This clonotype was observed at least ten times. V gene TRBV5-1 combines with J gene TRBJ2-3; D is perhaps TRBD2 (6 bases). CDR1 and CDR2 (germline): SGHRS, YFSETQ. The V end lost 1 base, the J end lost 1 base, and 13 bases lay between the germline ends. The CDR3 loop spans 16 amino acids. The CDR3 DNA follows: TGCGCCAGCAGCTTGTGGGGGGACTTACGCACAGATACGCAGTATTTT. Its protein product is CASSLWGDLRTDTQYF.

At least ten counts were recorded for this clonotype. The V and J genes are TRBV2 and TRBJ1-1; D unclear. The germline V gene encodes CDR1 SNHLY and CDR2 FYNNEI. V was cut by 10 bases and J by 5 bases, with 8 bases left in between. The CDR3 sequence is 10 residues long. The CDR3 DNA reads TGTGCCACCGAAGGGACTGAAGCTTTCTTT. Translating gives CATEGTEAFF.